The source of this T cell receptor (beta chain) is a study of naive and memory T cell subsets. General study findings and limits: The RNA method is potentially sensitive to activation and differentiation changes.

This CDR3 has 17 residues. V lost 4 bases and J lost 6; bases outside the gene matches: 12. The germline CDR1 and CDR2 sequences are MNHNS and SASEGT. The table lists this clonotype with many counts. Its antigen remains unidentified. For blood and skin samples, reverse transcription used TCR alpha and beta constant primers. Four PCR rounds used nested alpha and beta constant region primers plus the SP2 primer. TCRdb called the UMI-ligation and nested PCR reads again in MiXCR, with one record for every CDR3 protein. The sample carries under 20,000 distinct CDR3 sequences, about a tenth recorded once. Treatment meaning: skin biopsy from PPD injection site in Mantoux-positive individual. Input was roughly 1 to 1000 ng of DNase-treated total RNA without cell sorting. A UMI-containing oligonucleotide was joined by 3' ligation to the TCR cDNA template. Individuals with a positive Mantoux test gave biopsies from PPD-injected skin.

The material sequenced was skin, taken from a tuberculin skin test site. This TCR derives from an adult in good health. The rearrangement links TRBV6-1 to TRBJ2-1; 10 bases line up with TRBD1. DNA for the CDR3: TGTGCCAGCAGTGGGGCCTGGGGACAGGGGAATATCAATGAGCAGTTCTTC. Amino acid sequence: CASSGAWGQGNINEQFF.